The 17 T cell receptor beta chains reported below all come from one sample, sequenced in a study of cytomegalovirus exposure and HLA in healthy donors. Data came from immunoSEQ multiplex PCR; TCRdb stores just in-frame clones and leaves some out. The table lists roughly 180,000 clones, approximately 89% of them singletons. The material sequenced was PBMCs. These receptors were taken from a man between 25 and 39 years old in good health and CMV-seropositive.

CDR3 nucleotides: TGCGCCAGCAGTGGCGGTTACAGGGGGGGTACCGGGGAGCTGTTTTTT. Its translation is CASSGGYRGGTGELFF. The rearrangement links TRBV10-2 to TRBJ2-2, with D maybe TRBD1 (8 bases). This CDR3 has 16 amino acids. The V end lost 4 bases, the J end lost 5 bases, and 17 bases lay between the germline ends. The germline CDR1 and CDR2 sequences are WSHSY and SAAADI.

This clone occurred once. The chain uses TRBV7-2 and TRBJ1-1; 7 bases fit TRBD1. The CDR3 consists of 14 residues. V was pared by 1 base and J by 3 bases, with 2 bases of the junction left unmatched. Per the germline V gene, CDR1 is SGHTA and CDR2 is FQGNSA. CDR3 protein: CASSLEQGYTEAFF. The CDR3 DNA follows: TGTGCCAGCAGCTTAGAACAGGGGTACACTGAAGCTTTCTTT.

The CDR3 loop reads CSVETPAGGSTDTQYF. Here the CDR3 DNA reads TGCAGCGTTGAAACCCCAGCGGGGGGGAGCACAGATACGCAGTATTTT. This chain links TRBV29-1 with TRBJ2-3; 10 positions match TRBD2. V dropped 2 bases and J dropped 0; count of bases not matched to a gene: 5. CDR1 and CDR2 from the germline V gene are SQVTM and ANQGSEA. The CDR3 runs 16 residues.

The V and J genes are TRBV28 and TRBJ1-2, with 7 bases matching TRBD1. CDR3 length equals 13 residues. Germline CDR1 and CDR2: MDHEN and SYDVKM. The V and J ends lost 4 bases and 8 bases, in that order; junction bases with no gene match: 7. For the CDR3, the DNA is TGTGCCAGCAGTTACACGACAGGGACGGGCTACACCTTC. This gives the protein CASSYTTGTGYTF.

This CDR3 reads CASSGGSSYEQYF. DNA for the CDR3: TGTGCCAGCAGCGGCGGATCTTCCTACGAGCAGTACTTC. V gene TRBV9 combines with J gene TRBJ2-7, with unresolved D. Germline V lookup: CDR1 SGDLS, CDR2 YYNGEE. The CDR3 contains 13 residues. V was pared by 3 bases and J by 1 base, with 8 bases between.

This clone was counted a single time. The chain combines TRBV19 with TRBJ1-5, with 7 positions matching TRBD1. CDR3 size: 16 residues. Per the germline V gene, CDR1 is LNHDA and CDR2 is SQIVND (reference sequence). Trimming took 7 bases from V and 3 from J; bases not matched to a gene: 12. CDR3 sequence (DNA): TGTGCCAGTATGGTGGGACCCCAGGGGGACAATCAGCCCCAGCATTTT. It specifies CASMVGPQGDNQPQHF.

This rearrangement joins TRBV5-4 to TRBJ2-7; TRBD1 matches 8 bases. In germline, CDR1 is SGHNT, CDR2 YYREEE (reference sequence). This CDR3 spans 15 amino acids. Trimming cost V 5 bases and J 4 bases; bases outside gene matches: 11. CDR3 region: CASSYSQGAGYEQYF. The CDR3 nucleotides are TGTGCCAGCAGTTACTCGCAGGGGGCGGGGTACGAGCAGTACTTC.

This rearrangement joins TRBV29-1 to TRBJ2-2; D might be TRBD1 (5 bases). The CDR3 has 14 amino acids. V was cut by 0 bases and J by 6 bases, with 11 bases left in between. In germline, CDR1 is SQVTM, CDR2 ANQGSEA. CDR3 sequence (DNA): TGCAGCGTTGAAGATCTAGGGGTTTCCGGGGAGCTGTTTTTT. It is translated as CSVEDLGVSGELFF.

The CDR3 region is CASSQTTSYNEQFF. The CDR3, as DNA: TGTGCCAGCAGCCAAACGACAAGCTACAATGAGCAGTTCTTC. The chain employs TRBV7-3 and TRBJ2-1; D uncertain. The CDR3 runs 14 residues. CDR1 is SGHTA, CDR2 FQGTGA, per germline. Trimming pared 5 bases from V and 3 bases from J, leaving 11 bases between.

The chain links TRBV9 to TRBJ2-7, with D perhaps matching TRBD2 (5 bases). The CDR3 contains 14 residues. The germline CDR1 and CDR2 sequences are SGDLS and YYNGEE. Trimming shortened V by 1 base and J by 3 bases, and 11 bases separated the two germline ends. CDR3 bases: TGTGCCAGCAGCGTAAGTTCTAGCAGCTACGAGCAGTACTTC. It is translated as CASSVSSSSYEQYF. The whole variable domain, remainder taken from reference TRBV9 and TRBJ2-7, is DSGVTQTPKHLITATGQRVTLRCSPRSGDLSVYWYQQSLDQGLQFLIQYYNGEERAKGNILERFSAQQFPDLHSELNLSSLELGDSALYFCASSVSSSSYEQYFGPGTRLTVT.

V is TRBV27 and J is TRBJ2-7; 7 bases are a match to TRBD1. Losses at the gene ends were 7 bases for V and 0 bases for J; bases not matched to a gene: 15. Germline V gene lookup returns CDR1 MNHEY and CDR2 SMNVEV (reference sequence). The CDR3 spans 17 residues. The CDR3 bases are TGTGCCAGCACCCCCTCTTTCCGACAGGGAAGCTCCTACGAGCAGTACTTC. Residues: CASTPSFRQGSSYEQYF.

The chain uses TRBV5-1 and TRBJ2-2, with TRBD1 identical over 8 bases. CDR3 length: 17 residues. Germline CDR1 SGHRS, CDR2 YFSETQ. The trim removed 0 bases at V and 0 bases at J, leaving 4 bases unmatched. CDR3 residues: CASSLGDRLSNTGELFF. The CDR3 DNA reads as TGCGCCAGCAGCTTGGGGGACAGGCTCTCGAACACCGGGGAGCTGTTTTTT.

The V call is TRBV30, the J call TRBJ1-1, with D uncertain. Germline V gene sequence: CDR1 GTSNPN, CDR2 SVGIG (reference sequence). This CDR3 is built from 13 residues. V was shortened by 2 bases and J by 5 bases, with 12 bases between the two germline ends. The CDR3 protein is CAWSLWEETEAFF. The CDR3 DNA sequence: TGTGCCTGGAGTTTGTGGGAAGAAACTGAAGCTTTCTTT.

This chain connects TRBV2 to TRBJ2-3; a possible D gene is TRBD1 (5 bases). The CDR3 is made up of 15 amino acids. V was clipped by 5 bases and J by 0 bases, with 12 bases between them. CDR1 and CDR2 from the germline V gene are SNHLY and FYNNEI. In DNA form, the CDR3 reads TGTGCCAGCAGTTTGGGGCAGGTTAGCACAGATACGCAGTATTTT. It encodes CASSLGQVSTDTQYF.

In this sample, this clone turned up a few times. The chain has TRBV2 and TRBJ2-1, with TRBD2 identical over 8 bases. This CDR3 has 15 amino acids. The germline V gene encodes CDR1 SNHLY and CDR2 FYNNEI. The junction had 8 bases not matched to a gene; V was cut back by 10 bases and J by 0 bases. DNA for the CDR3: TGTGCCACCCAGCGGGGGCCGAGCTCCTACAATGAGCAGTTCTTC. It yields the protein CATQRGPSSYNEQFF.

This chain joins TRBV5-1 and TRBJ2-3, with no clear D. The germline V gene has CDR1 SGHRS and CDR2 YFSETQ. The CDR3 is 15 residues long. Between the trimmed V and J ends, which lost 0 bases and 2 bases, there was a span of 10 bases. CDR3 sequence: CASSLGPETTDTQYF. Written as DNA, the CDR3 is TGCGCCAGCAGCTTGGGACCGGAGACCACAGATACGCAGTATTTT.

The rearrangement joins TRBV19 to TRBJ2-5, with TRBD2 matching 11 bases. With V trimmed by 5 bases and J by 3 bases, 5 bases remained unmatched. Germline V gives CDR1 LNHDA, CDR2 SQIVND (reference sequence). This CDR3 comprises 15 residues. The CDR3 loop reads CASSHPTSGEETQYF. CDR3 coding DNA: TGTGCCAGTAGTCACCCGACTAGCGGGGAAGAGACCCAGTACTTC.